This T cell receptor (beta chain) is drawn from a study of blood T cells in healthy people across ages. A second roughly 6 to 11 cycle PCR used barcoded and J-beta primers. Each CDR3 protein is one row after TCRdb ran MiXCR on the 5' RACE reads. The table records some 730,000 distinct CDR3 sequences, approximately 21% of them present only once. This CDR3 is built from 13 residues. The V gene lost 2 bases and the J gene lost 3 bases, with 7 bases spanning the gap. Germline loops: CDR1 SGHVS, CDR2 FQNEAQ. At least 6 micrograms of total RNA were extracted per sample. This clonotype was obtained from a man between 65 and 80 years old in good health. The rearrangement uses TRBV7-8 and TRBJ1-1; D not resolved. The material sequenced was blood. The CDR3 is CASSLYTYTEAFF. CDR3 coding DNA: TGTGCCAGCAGCTTATACACATACACTGAAGCTTTCTTT.